This is a list of T cell receptor beta chains from one sample in a study of naive and memory T cell subsets. TCRdb processed the UMI-ligation and nested PCR reads anew with MiXCR; each CDR3 protein has one entry. The sample contains roughly 150,000 distinct CDR3 sequences, over 20% of which appear only once. Material for sequencing was naive CD4+ T cells from blood. These receptors were collected from a human donor in good health. Each CDR3 is given with its conserved first and last residue. The order of the fields is D gene, V gene, J gene, clone size, CDR3 protein, CDR3 DNA. A D gene is named only where the DNA matches it firmly. The listing skips clone size in some rows; elsewhere it reads once, few, many or a size class.

TRBD1,TRBV5-4,TRBJ2-3,few,CASSPDRASTDTQYF,TGTGCCAGCAGCCCGGACAGGGCCAGCACAGATACGCAGTATTTT
TRBD2,TRBV5-5,TRBJ2-5,NA,CASSLSLGLAGGETQYF,TGTGCCAGCAGTCTTTCCCTGGGACTAGCGGGAGGAGAGACCCAGTACTTC
NA,TRBV6-2/TRBV6-3,TRBJ2-5,few,CASSYPTSTGQETQYF,TGTGCCAGCAGTTACCCAACGTCGACTGGCCAAGAGACCCAGTACTTC
NA,TRBV29-1,TRBJ2-5,NA,CRLGGFQETQYF,TGCAGATTGGGGGGCTTCCAAGAGACCCAGTACTTC
TRBD1,TRBV29-1,TRBJ1-2,few,CSVFTVDRDYGYTF,TGCAGCGTTTTTACTGTGGACAGGGACTATGGCTACACCTTC
NA,TRBV5-1,TRBJ2-7,NA,CASSLYQDRYSDEQYF,TGCGCCAGCAGCCTATACCAAGACAGGTACTCGGACGAGCAGTACTTC
NA,TRBV3-1,TRBJ1-3,NA,CASSPQKTGPSGNTIYF,TGTGCCAGCAGCCCCCAAAAAACAGGGCCCTCTGGAAACACCATATATTTT
NA,TRBV28,TRBJ1-2,NA,CASSFRDGYTF,TGTGCCAGCAGTTTTCGAGATGGCTACACCTTC
NA,TRBV20-1,TRBJ1-1,many,CSARKVGMRTEAFF,TGCAGTGCCCGTAAGGTAGGAATGAGGACTGAAGCTTTCTTT
NA,TRBV7-9,TRBJ1-3,NA,CASSSLPGPSSGNTIYF,TGTGCCAGCAGCTCCCTTCCGGGACCCTCCTCTGGAAACACCATATATTTT
NA,TRBV3-1,TRBJ2-7,few,CASSQDTEPSVYEQYF,TGTGCCAGCAGCCAAGACACGGAACCCTCCGTCTACGAGCAGTACTTC
NA,TRBV25-1,TRBJ1-1,few,CASRAPTTNTEAFF,TGTGCCAGCAGGGCCCCTACAACGAACACTGAAGCTTTCTTT
TRBD1,TRBV10-3,TRBJ1-1,NA,CAISNDRATEAFF,TGTGCCATCAGCAACGACAGGGCCACTGAAGCTTTCTTT
NA,TRBV27,TRBJ2-5,few,CASSRVLQETQYF,TGTGCCAGCAGTCGTGTACTTCAGGAGACCCAGTACTTC
TRBD1,TRBV5-1,TRBJ2-7,many,CASSLRDSSYEQYF,TGCGCCAGCAGCTTGAGGGACAGCTCCTACGAGCAGTACTTC
TRBD1,TRBV10-3,TRBJ1-5,NA,CATKTGASNQPQHF,TGTGCCACAAAGACAGGGGCGAGCAATCAGCCCCAGCATTTT
NA,TRBV18,TRBJ2-3,few,CASSPLQGTDTQYF,TGTGCCAGCTCACCGTTACAGGGTACAGATACGCAGTATTTT
TRBD1,TRBV29-1,TRBJ2-7,many,CSVDERGQGSGEQYF,TGCAGCGTTGATGAGAGGGGACAGGGTTCCGGCGAGCAGTACTTC
NA,TRBV7-3,TRBJ2-3,many,CASSLSSLGTDTQYF,TGTGCCAGCAGCTTAAGCAGTTTAGGCACAGATACGCAGTATTTT
TRBD2,TRBV20-1,TRBJ2-5,few,CSAGLGGTETQYF,TGCAGTGCTGGGTTGGGGGGGACGGAGACCCAGTACTTC
NA,TRBV14,TRBJ2-2,few,CASSRHGPNTGELFF,TGTGCCAGCAGCCGACACGGGCCGAACACCGGGGAGCTGTTTTTT
NA,TRBV12-3/TRBV12-4,TRBJ2-1,NA,CASRTGRGGNEQFF,TGTGCCAGCAGAACCGGACGCGGAGGGAATGAGCAGTTCTTC
NA,TRBV5-1,TRBJ1-2,NA,CASSFYGDSWGYTF,TGCGCCAGCAGCTTTTATGGAGACAGCTGGGGCTACACCTTC
TRBD2,TRBV28,TRBJ2-3,few,CASSLSSGTSGRIVTDTQYF,TGTGCCAGCAGTTTATCCTCCGGGACTAGCGGGAGGATTGTCACAGATACGCAGTATTTT
NA,TRBV2,TRBJ2-7,NA,CASRKDGAYEQYF,TGTGCCAGCAGGAAGGACGGAGCCTACGAGCAGTACTTC
NA,TRBV5-1,TRBJ1-5,NA,CASSLYLGENQPQHF,TGCGCCAGCAGCTTGTATCTAGGGGAAAATCAGCCCCAGCATTTT
TRBD2,TRBV5-1,TRBJ2-7,few,CASSLSSGTYEQYF,TGCGCCAGCAGCTTATCTAGCGGAACCTACGAGCAGTACTTC
NA,TRBV20-1,TRBJ2-7,many,CSARSQSYEQYF,TGCAGTGCTAGATCCCAGAGTTACGAGCAGTACTTC
NA,TRBV11-2,TRBJ1-4,NA,CASSLARRVEEVLFF,TGTGCCAGCAGCTTAGCCCGTCGAGTCGAGGAAGTACTGTTTTTT
NA,TRBV29-1,TRBJ2-6,NA,CSVEEIRGSGANVLTF,TGCAGCGTTGAAGAAATCAGGGGCTCTGGGGCCAACGTCCTGACTTTC
NA,TRBV10-3,TRBJ2-1,NA,CAISDQLENEQFF,TGTGCCATCAGTGACCAACTAGAAAATGAGCAGTTCTTC
NA,TRBV15,TRBJ2-3,many,CATSVLSTDTQYF,TGTGCCACCAGCGTCCTTAGCACAGATACGCAGTATTTT
NA,TRBV12-3/TRBV12-4,TRBJ1-4,NA,CASSSGRWEKLFF,TGTGCCAGCAGTTCCGGACGGTGGGAAAAACTGTTTTTT
TRBD2,TRBV20-1,TRBJ2-2,few,CSARTLAGPNTGELFF,TGCAGTGCTAGGACACTAGCGGGGCCGAACACCGGGGAGCTGTTTTTT
NA,TRBV29-1,TRBJ2-5,NA,CSVASQGGQETQYF,TGCAGCGTTGCCAGTCAAGGGGGACAAGAGACCCAGTACTTC
NA,TRBV29-1,TRBJ1-2,NA,CSVVHPASYGYTF,TGCAGCGTTGTCCATCCGGCGAGCTATGGCTACACCTTC
TRBD1,TRBV6-5,TRBJ1-2,NA,CASKSGGQGAEGYTF,TGTGCCAGCAAAAGCGGTGGACAGGGGGCCGAGGGCTACACCTTC
NA,TRBV20-1,TRBJ1-5,NA,CSARAQGVNQPQHF,TGCAGTGCTAGGGCACAGGGAGTCAATCAGCCCCAGCATTTT
NA,TRBV3-1,TRBJ2-3,few,CASSYRRDTQYF,TGTGCCAGCAGCTACAGACGAGATACGCAGTATTTT
NA,TRBV3-1,TRBJ1-4,NA,CASSQGQGPGEKLFF,TGTGCCAGCAGCCAAGGGCAGGGGCCAGGAGAAAAACTGTTTTTT
NA,TRBV9,TRBJ1-2,few,CASTLEATGHGYTF,TGTGCCAGCACCCTAGAAGCTACAGGGCATGGCTACACCTTC
NA,TRBV12-3/TRBV12-4,TRBJ2-1,few,CASSPWTPLNEQFF,TGTGCCAGCAGTCCGTGGACGCCGCTCAATGAGCAGTTCTTC
NA,TRBV20-1,TRBJ1-5,NA,CSARGGGVRSNQPQHF,TGCAGTGCTAGAGGGGGGGGCGTAAGGAGCAATCAGCCCCAGCATTTT
TRBD1,TRBV7-2,TRBJ2-4,NA,CASSLYPRQGLAKNIQYF,TGTGCCAGCAGCTTATATCCGAGACAGGGGTTAGCCAAAAACATTCAGTACTTC
TRBD2,TRBV12-3/TRBV12-4,TRBJ2-3,few,CASRRAGVGTDTQYF,TGTGCCAGCAGGCGAGCGGGAGTGGGGACAGATACGCAGTATTTT
NA,TRBV20-1,TRBJ2-5,many,CSAPTAETQYF,TGCAGTGCTCCGACAGCAGAGACCCAGTACTTC
NA,TRBV4-2,TRBJ2-7,NA,CASSQEGGVNEQYF,TGTGCCAGCAGCCAAGAAGGGGGGGTTAACGAGCAGTACTTC